These 17 T cell receptor beta chains share one sample of origin, sequenced in a study of T cells in Graves' hyperthyroidism and ophthalmopathy. The source material, RNA transcripts, was used to amplify TCR beta CDR3 regions. The TCR CDR3 was amplified in a first-round RT-PCR using the HTBI primer set. MiXCR, applied by TCRdb to the multiplex PCR reads, yields one record per CDR3 protein. The sample includes approximately 720,000 distinct CDR3 sequences, approximately 18% of them seen just once. Input material: blood. All receptors come from a woman in her forties or fifties with Graves' hyperthyroidism that later progressed to Graves' ophthalmopathy.

In its sample, this clonotype was seen many times. V gene TRBV7-9 combines with J gene TRBJ1-1, with 7 bases fitting TRBD1. Trimming at V came to 5 bases and at J to 0 bases, leaving 6 bases not matched to a gene. The CDR3 is 15 amino acids. Germline-derived CDR1 and CDR2 are SEHNR and FQNEAQ (reference sequence). The CDR3 DNA reads TGTGCCAGCAGCCACCGGACAGGTATGAACACTGAAGCTTTCTTT. Translation gives CASSHRTGMNTEAFF.

This clonotype was seen at least ten times. The chain carries TRBV6-1 and TRBJ2-1; a possible D gene is TRBD2 (6 bases). Germline V gene sequence: CDR1 MNHNS, CDR2 SASEGT. The CDR3 totals 15 residues. Trimming left V 6 bases short and J 5 bases short, with 17 bases between. CDR3 sequence (DNA): TGTGCCAGCAGGGGCGGTTATGGGGGGAACAATGAGCAGTTCTTC. Translation gives CASRGGYGGNNEQFF.

The chain links TRBV6-1 to TRBJ1-4, with 7 bases identical to TRBD1. CDR1 and CDR2 (germline): MNHNS, SASEGT. This CDR3 comprises 18 residues. V lost 6 bases, J lost 0 bases, and 13 bases stayed unmatched. In DNA form, the CDR3 reads TGTGCCAGCAGCCGAAAGGCCGGGACAGCCTCAACTAATGAAAAACTGTTTTTT. It specifies CASSRKAGTASTNEKLFF.

This clonotype occurred a few times. The J gene is TRBJ1-4, the V gene TRBV3-1; D might be TRBD1 (5 bases). CDR1 and CDR2 (germline): LGHDT, YNNKEL (reference sequence). V shed 4 bases and J shed 13 bases, with 19 bases lying between them. The CDR3 length is 14 residues. The CDR3 loop is CASSRPGWGLPLFF. The CDR3 DNA sequence: TGTGCCAGCAGCCGCCCGGGGTGGGGGTTACCACTGTTTTTT.

The chain combines TRBV7-6 with TRBJ2-7; D call uncertain. The V and J ends lost 1 base and 1 base respectively, with 11 bases between them. The CDR3 covers 15 residues. Germline CDR1 and CDR2: SGHVS and FNYEAQ. In DNA form, the CDR3 reads TGTGCCAGCAGCTTAGAAGCACAACCTTCCTACGAGCAGTACTTC. Amino acids: CASSLEAQPSYEQYF.

This clonotype was observed a handful of times. The chain carries TRBV3-1 and TRBJ1-4; tentatively, D is TRBD1 (5 bases). V lost 4 bases, J lost 11 bases, and 20 bases lay in between. CDR1 and CDR2 from the germline V gene are LGHDT and YNNKEL (reference sequence). The CDR3 consists of 15 residues. Written as DNA, the CDR3 is TGTGCCAGCAGCCCACGGGTCCAGGGAGAGTGGAAACTGTTTTTT. It translates to CASSPRVQGEWKLFF.

The chain links TRBV6-5 to TRBJ2-5, with D perhaps TRBD1 or TRBD2 (5 bases each). Trimming stripped 0 bases from V and 5 bases from J, with 10 bases between. The CDR3 contains 14 residues. Germline CDR1 is MNHEY and CDR2 is SVGAGI. The CDR3 DNA sequence: TGTGCCAGCAGTTACTCGAGGGGTTGGGAGACCCAGTACTTC. Encoded protein: CASSYSRGWETQYF.

This clonotype showed up just a few times. The V gene is TRBV20-1, the J gene TRBJ2-5; 11 nucleotides match TRBD2. CDR1 and CDR2 from the germline V gene are DFQATT and SNEGSKA (reference sequence). Trimming removed 3 bases from V and 1 base from J; junction bases left unmatched: 7. The CDR3 has 16 residues. CDR3 nucleotide sequence: TGCAGTGCTAGCCACCTAGCGGGGGGCCCCCAAGAGACCCAGTACTTC. Its translation: CSASHLAGGPQETQYF.

This clonotype was seen ten or more times. The V call is TRBV7-6, the J call TRBJ2-3; TRBD2 might be the D (6 bases). Germline assignment: CDR1 SGHVS and CDR2 FNYEAQ. This CDR3 contains 15 residues. Trimming removed 1 base at V and 4 bases at J, with 12 bases between. CDR3 region: CASSLGLAVADTQYF. CDR3 sequence (DNA): TGTGCCAGCAGCTTAGGATTAGCGGTTGCAGATACGCAGTATTTT. The whole variable domain, filled in from reference TRBV7-6 and TRBJ2-3, reads GAGVSQSPRYKVTKRGQDVALRCDPISGHVSLYWYRQALGQGPEFLTYFNYEAQQDKSGLPNDRFSAERPEGSISTLTIQRTEQRDSAMYRCASSLGLAVADTQYFGPGTRLTVL.

A few counts support this clonotype. The V call is TRBV27, the J call TRBJ2-7; 7 bases align to TRBD1. Germline CDR1 and CDR2: MNHEY and SMNVEV (reference sequence). The CDR3 covers 16 residues. The junction had 16 bases not matched to a gene; V was cut back by 5 bases and J by 6 bases. CDR3: CASSPETGTFLSEQYF. CDR3 bases: TGTGCCAGCAGTCCAGAGACAGGGACGTTTCTTTCCGAGCAGTACTTC.

The rearrangement joins TRBV14 to TRBJ2-2; D remains ambiguous. Germline values: CDR1 SGHDN, CDR2 FVKESK. V lost 10 bases to trimming and J lost 3 bases, with 15 bases between them. The CDR3 is 14 amino acids. CDR3: CATQDYRDTGELFF. The CDR3 nucleotides are TGTGCCACCCAGGATTATCGCGACACCGGGGAGCTGTTTTTT.

This clonotype has more than one count but fewer than ten. The chain is built from TRBV24-1 and TRBJ1-5; TRBD1 agrees at 9 bases. CDR1 KGHDR and CDR2 SFDVKD come from the germline V gene. The V segment lost 7 bases and the J segment 4 bases; nucleotides outside the gene matches: 1. This CDR3 contains 13 residues. The CDR3 bases are TGTGCCACCAGGGGACAGGGTAATCAGCCCCAGCATTTT. It encodes CATRGQGNQPQHF.

The chain employs TRBV6-1 and TRBJ2-1; 9 nucleotides match TRBD2. V trimming: 0 bases; J trimming: 10 bases; junction bases outside the gene matches: 4. In germline, CDR1 is MNHNS, CDR2 SASEGT. The length of the CDR3 is 14 residues. CDR3 sequence: CASSEANLAGEQFF. The CDR3 DNA reads as TGTGCCAGCAGTGAAGCGAATCTAGCGGGAGAGCAGTTCTTC.

This clonotype was seen repeatedly, ten times or more. CDR3 sequence reads: CASSPPGSVEKLFF. Written as DNA, the CDR3 is TGTGCCAGCTCACCACCGGGCTCGGTTGAAAAACTGTTTTTT. The chain employs TRBV18 and TRBJ1-4; D gene unclear. CDR3 length equals 14 residues. Trimming shortened V by 0 bases and J by 7 bases, and 9 bases separated the two germline ends. Germline V lookup: CDR1 KGHSH, CDR2 LQKENI.

V usage is TRBV10-3 and J usage is TRBJ1-6; D remains ambiguous. Germline V lookup: CDR1 ENHRY, CDR2 SYGVKD. V gave up 0 bases and J gave up 9 bases, with 15 bases separating them. The CDR3 runs 16 residues. CDR3 coding DNA: TGTGCCATCAGTGAGTCGACCGGAACACCGGCTTCACCCCTCCACTTT. It translates to CAISESTGTPASPLHF.

This clonotype was picked up a small number of times. This chain links TRBV5-1 with TRBJ2-3; D gene unclear. Trimming left V 5 bases short and J 6 bases short, with 16 bases between. This CDR3 region has 14 residues. CDR1 and CDR2 (germline): SGHRS, YFSETQ. For the CDR3, the DNA is TGCGCCAGCAGATCGGACGGTTCTATTGATACGCAGTATTTT. Encoded protein: CASRSDGSIDTQYF.

This clonotype was counted a few times. The chain links TRBV5-1 to TRBJ2-1; 10 bases align to TRBD1. Trimming removed 4 bases from V and 6 bases from J; junction bases left unmatched: 7. The germline V gene has CDR1 SGHRS and CDR2 YFSETQ. The CDR3 totals 15 residues. CDR3 loop: CASSADWTGGNEQFF. The DNA for the CDR3 is TGCGCCAGCAGCGCAGACTGGACAGGGGGCAATGAGCAGTTCTTC.